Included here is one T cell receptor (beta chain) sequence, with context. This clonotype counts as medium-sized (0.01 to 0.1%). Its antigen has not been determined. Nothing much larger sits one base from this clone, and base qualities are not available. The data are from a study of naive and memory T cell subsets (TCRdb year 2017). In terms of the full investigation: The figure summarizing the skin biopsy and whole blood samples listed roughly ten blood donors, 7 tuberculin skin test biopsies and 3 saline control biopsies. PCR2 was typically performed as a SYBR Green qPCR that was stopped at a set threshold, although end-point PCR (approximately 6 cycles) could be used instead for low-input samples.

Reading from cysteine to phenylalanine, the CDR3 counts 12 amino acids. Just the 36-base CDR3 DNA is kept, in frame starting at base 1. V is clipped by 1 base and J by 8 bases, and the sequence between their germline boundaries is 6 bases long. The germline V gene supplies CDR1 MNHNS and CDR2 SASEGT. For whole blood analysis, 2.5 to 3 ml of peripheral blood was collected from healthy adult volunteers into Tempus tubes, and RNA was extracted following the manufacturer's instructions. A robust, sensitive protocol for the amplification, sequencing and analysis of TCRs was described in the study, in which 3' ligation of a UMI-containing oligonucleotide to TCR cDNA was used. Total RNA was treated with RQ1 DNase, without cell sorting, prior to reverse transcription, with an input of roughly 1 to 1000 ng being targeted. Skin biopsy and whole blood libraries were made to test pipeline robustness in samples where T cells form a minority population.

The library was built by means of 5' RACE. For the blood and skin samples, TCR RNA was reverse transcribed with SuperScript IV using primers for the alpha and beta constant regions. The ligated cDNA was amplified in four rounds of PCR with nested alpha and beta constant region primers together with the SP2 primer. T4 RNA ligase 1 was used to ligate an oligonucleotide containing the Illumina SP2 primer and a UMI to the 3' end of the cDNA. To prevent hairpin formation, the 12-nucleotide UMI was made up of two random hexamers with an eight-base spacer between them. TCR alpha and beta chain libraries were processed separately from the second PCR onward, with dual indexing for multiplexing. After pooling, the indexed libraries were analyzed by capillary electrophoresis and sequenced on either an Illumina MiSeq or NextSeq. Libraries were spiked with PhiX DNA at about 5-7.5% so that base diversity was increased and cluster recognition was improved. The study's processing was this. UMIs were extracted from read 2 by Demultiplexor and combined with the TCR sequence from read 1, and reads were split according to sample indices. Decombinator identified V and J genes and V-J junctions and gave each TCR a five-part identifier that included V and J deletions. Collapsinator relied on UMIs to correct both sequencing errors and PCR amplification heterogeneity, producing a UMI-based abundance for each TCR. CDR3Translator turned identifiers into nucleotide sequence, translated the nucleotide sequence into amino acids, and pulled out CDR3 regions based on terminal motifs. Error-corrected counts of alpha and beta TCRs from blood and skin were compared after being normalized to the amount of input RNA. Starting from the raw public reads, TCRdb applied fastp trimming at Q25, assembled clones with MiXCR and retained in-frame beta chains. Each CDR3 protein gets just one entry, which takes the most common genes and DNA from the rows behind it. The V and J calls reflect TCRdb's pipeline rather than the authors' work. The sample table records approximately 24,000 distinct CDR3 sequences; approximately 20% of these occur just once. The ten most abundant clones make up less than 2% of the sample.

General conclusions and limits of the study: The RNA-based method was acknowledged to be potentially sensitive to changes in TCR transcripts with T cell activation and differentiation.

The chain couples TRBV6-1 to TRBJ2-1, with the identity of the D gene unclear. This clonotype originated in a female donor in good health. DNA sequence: TGTGCCAGCAGTGAAGGATTCGATGAGCAGTTCTTC. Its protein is CASSEGFDEQFF.